This T cell receptor beta chain is drawn from a study of Ad26.COV2.S vaccination and SARS-CoV-2 variants. Treatment reported: some 20 received Ad26.COV2.S at low or high dose, single or two shots; about 5 received placebo; per-sample allocation not given. Samples were taken on day 63 after the first vaccine or placebo injection. Per the germline V gene, CDR1 is MNHEY and CDR2 is SVGAGI. V lost 6 bases and J 8 bases, leaving 16 bases between the germline ends. CDR3 size: 13 residues. Generated by immunoSEQ multiplex PCR, the TCRdb table keeps only in-frame clones and is missing some. The table shows about 390,000 clones, with about nine tenths occurring only once.

This rearrangement joins TRBV6-5 to TRBJ1-2, with D maybe TRBD1 (6 bases). This TCR was recovered from a person between 18 and 59 years old who received the Ad26.COV2.S COVID-19 vaccine or a placebo. The sample in question was peripheral blood, obtained in a trial of Ad26.COV2.S vaccine versus placebo. CDR3 loop: CASSLGGRGGYTF. CDR3 DNA sequence: TGTGCCAGCAGCCTGGGGGGCAGGGGAGGCTACACCTTC.